The entry below describes one T cell receptor beta chain. Its antigen is not known. These data originate in a study of T-cell reconstitution after alpha-beta-depleted transplantation in children. Unique molecular identifiers were incorporated when the TCRbeta library was constructed. MiXCR, applied by TCRdb to the PCR reads, yields one record per CDR3 protein. The sample lists around 250,000 distinct CDR3 sequences; 7.5% to 9.5% were seen once. Trimming pared 0 bases from V and 5 bases from J, leaving 6 bases between. This CDR3 is 13 amino acids long. Germline-derived CDR1 and CDR2 are SGHDT and YYEEEE. Findings and limits, study-wide: Diversity of TCRbeta at day 60 was high in some patients, arising from surviving recipient T cells and thymic progenitors. One year after transplant, T-cell counts and diversity came mostly from newly produced T cells. Several hundred graft clones that had expanded were reportedly the source of alpha-beta T cells about two months after transplant.

The sample was PBMCs, mostly from graft donor cells, taken 180 days after TCRalphabeta/CD19-depleted stem cell transplant. The origin of this receptor is a male patient younger than 18 who had a stem cell transplant for acute lymphoblastic leukemia, so the T cells may come from the graft donor. This sequence joins TRBV5-6 and TRBJ2-1; unclear D gene. CDR3 bases: TGTGCCAGCAGCTTGGGAGCAAACAATGAGCAGTTCTTC. This gives the protein CASSLGANNEQFF. The full variable domain, in which reference TRBV5-6 and TRBJ2-1 provide the parts outside the CDR3, is DAGVTQSPTHLIKTRGQQVTLRCSPKSGHDTVSWYQQALGQGPQFIFQYYEEEERQRGNFPDRFSGHQFPNYSSELNVNALLLGDSALYLCASSLGANNEQFFGPGTRLTVL.